This entry describes one TCR beta chain. A quantity of roughly 0.5 to 1 ug RNA underwent reverse transcription using random hexamers. Amplification of TCR beta CDR3 spanned 54 Vbeta and 13 Jbeta via immunoSEQ multiplex PCR. TCRdb analysed the immunoSEQ multiplex PCR reads with MiXCR anew, one entry per CDR3 protein. Here the sample spans 150,000 to 200,000 distinct CDR3 sequences, roughly 92% being singletons. V lost 1 base and J lost 4, with 3 bases in between. The CDR3 totals 12 residues. Germline V CDR1 and CDR2: KGHDR, SFDVKD. This entry belongs to a study of CD8 T cells in Susac syndrome. CD8+ and CD4+ T cells taken from blood had their TCR beta sequenced. The multiple sclerosis controls consisted of treatment-naive patients with relapsing-remitting disease, either stable or active. It was negative isolation that provided the CD8+ and CD4+ T cells, whereas TEMRA cells were enriched by FACS.

The chain is built from TRBV24-1 and TRBJ2-5; D gene unclear. The clonotype was recovered from a human donor with multiple sclerosis. Sequenced: CD4+ T cells from PBMCs. The CDR3 region is CATSDFRETQYF. CDR3 bases: TGTGCCACCAGTGATTTTCGAGAGACCCAGTACTTC.